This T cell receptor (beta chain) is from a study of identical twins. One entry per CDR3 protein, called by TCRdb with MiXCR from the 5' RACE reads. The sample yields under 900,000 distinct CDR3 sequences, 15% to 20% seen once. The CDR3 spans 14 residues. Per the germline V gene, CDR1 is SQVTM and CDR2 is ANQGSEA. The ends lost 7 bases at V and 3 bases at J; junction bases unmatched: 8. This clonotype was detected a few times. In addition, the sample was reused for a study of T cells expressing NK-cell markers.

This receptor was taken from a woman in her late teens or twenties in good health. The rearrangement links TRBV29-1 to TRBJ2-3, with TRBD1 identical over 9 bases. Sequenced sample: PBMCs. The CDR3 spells CSAEPGTGTDTQYF. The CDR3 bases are TGCAGCGCCGAACCCGGGACAGGGACAGATACGCAGTATTTT.